This T cell receptor (beta chain) originates from a study of T cell repertoires in cytomegalovirus infection. One entry per CDR3 protein, called by TCRdb with MiXCR from the reads. The sample comprises roughly 600,000 distinct CDR3 sequences, 20% to 25% of which are singletons, and around 8% rests with the top ten. V lost 4 bases to trimming and J lost 2 bases; unmatched junction nucleotides: 3. Germline assignment: CDR1 MNHNY and CDR2 SVGAGI (reference sequence). This CDR3 has 14 residues. This clonotype turned up a few times. The specimen was CD8+ T cells from PBMCs. V usage is TRBV6-6 and J usage is TRBJ1-2; 8 nucleotides align to TRBD1. The receptor was derived from a human donor in good health (CMV status not recorded). Some clones in this sample may be carry-over from other donors' samples. The CDR3 nucleotides are TGTGCCAGCAGTTTACAGGGGGAGAACTATGGCTACACCTTC. The encoded protein is CASSLQGENYGYTF.